This T cell receptor beta chain was identified during a study of graft-versus-host responses after intestinal transplantation. Study background: Each transplant was multivisceral, liver-intestinal, or isolated intestinal. Once they had received anti-thymocyte globulin induction, all recipients took tacrolimus and steroids for about three years.

TCRdb's copy holds only in-frame clones and misses some; the assay was immunoSEQ multiplex PCR. The table shows some 90,000 clones, with 90% to 95% occurring only once. General study results and limits: Analysis identified GvH clones in recipient marrow, with some appearing first in ileum or blood. Early post-transplant HvG declines showed an association with peak circulating GvH clone levels.

Trimming pared 3 bases from V and 1 base from J, leaving 18 bases between. Per the germline V gene, CDR1 is MGHRA and CDR2 is YSYEKL. The CDR3 totals 17 residues. On this clone itself: Its antigen remains unknown.

The sequence came from a human donor who received an intestinal transplant. This specimen consisted of unstimulated CD8+ T cells sorted from spleen or lymph node cells, obtained before intestinal transplant. The chain carries TRBV4-1 and TRBJ1-1; D is possibly TRBD1 (6 bases). The CDR3 is CASSHSRGTIANTEAFF. CDR3 nucleotides: TGCGCCAGCAGCCATTCCAGGGGTACGATCGCGAACACTGAAGCTTTCTTT.